The next 25 T cell receptor beta chains were all read from a single sample in a study of graft-versus-host responses after intestinal transplantation. Repertoires were generated with immunoSEQ multiplex PCR, while TCRdb's copy carries only in-frame clones and drops some. The data hold more than 75,000 clones, with more than 85% observed a single time. Their cognate antigens are unknown. The sequencing here drew on unstimulated CD4+ T cells sorted from spleen or lymph node cells, taken before transplant. Source of these receptors: a human donor who was the organ donor for an intestinal transplant.

This sequence joins TRBV12-5 and TRBJ2-7; 8 positions agree with TRBD2. The CDR3 totals 14 residues. With 4 bases clipped from V and 4 bases from J, the junction kept 6 bases outside the gene matches. Germline assignment: CDR1 LGHNT and CDR2 FRNRAP. The CDR3 here is CASGWGGGMYEQYF. The CDR3 DNA reads as TGTGCTAGTGGTTGGGGCGGGGGGATGTACGAGCAGTACTTC.

This sequence joins TRBV6-5 and TRBJ2-5, with 8 bases aligning to TRBD2. This CDR3 contains 15 residues. V dropped 2 bases and J dropped 4; count of bases not matched to a gene: 6. Per the germline V gene, CDR1 is MNHEY and CDR2 is SVGAGI. CDR3 coding DNA: TGTGCCAGCAGTTACCGGGGGGGGGCCGGAGAGACCCAGTACTTC. Translated, it gives CASSYRGGAGETQYF.

The V gene is TRBV18, the J gene TRBJ1-3; possible D gene TRBD1, 6 bases. The germline gives CDR1 KGHSH, CDR2 LQKENI. The CDR3 has 15 amino acids. Trimming left V 6 bases short and J 4 bases short, with 16 bases between. CDR3 in DNA: TGTGCCAGCTCTCCGACAGGTAGATCCGGAAACACCATATATTTT. This sequence encodes CASSPTGRSGNTIYF.

This chain joins TRBV4-2 and TRBJ2-6; 9 nucleotides agree with TRBD2. Germline V gene data show CDR1 as LGHNA and CDR2 as YNFKEQ. Trimming cost V 2 bases and J 2 bases; bases outside gene matches: 4. The CDR3 loop spans 17 amino acids. Here the CDR3 DNA reads TGTGCCAGCAGCCAAAGGCAGCGGGAGGCTGGGGCCAACGTCCTGACTTTC. As protein: CASSQRQREAGANVLTF.

V gene TRBV5-1 combines with J gene TRBJ2-3; D possibly corresponds to TRBD2 (6 bases). CDR1 is SGHRS and CDR2 is YFSETQ in the germline V gene. CDR3 size: 18 residues. V was pared by 1 base and J by 6 bases, with 24 bases between. CDR3 in amino acids: CASSLYSGGLSVSDTQYF. In DNA form, the CDR3 reads TGCGCCAGCAGCTTGTACAGTGGAGGACTATCAGTTTCGGATACGCAGTATTTT. Based on the CDR3 plus reference TRBV5-1 and TRBJ2-3, the full variable domain is KAGVTQTPRYLIKTRGQQVTLSCSPISGHRSVSWYQQTPGQGLQFLFEYFSETQRNKGNFPGRFSGRQFSNSRSEMNVSTLELGDSALYLCASSLYSGGLSVSDTQYFGPGTRLTVL.

The J gene is TRBJ2-5, the V gene TRBV28; unclear D gene. The end of the DNA fits TRBJ2-7 better, so the J call may be wrong. The CDR3 is 16 amino acids. Germline loops: CDR1 MDHEN, CDR2 SYDVKM. CDR3 protein: CASSLNPLLSSYEQYF. The CDR3 DNA sequence: TGTGCCAGCAGTTTAAATCCTTTACTAAGCTCCTACGAGCAGTACTTC.

CDR3 sequence reads: CSVERLGGSKQETQYF. The CDR3 DNA sequence: TGCAGCGTTGAACGACTTGGGGGGTCAAAACAAGAGACCCAGTACTTC. V and J are TRBV29-1 and TRBJ2-5; tentatively, D is TRBD2 (6 bases). The CDR3 runs 16 residues. Trimming removed 2 bases at V and 2 bases at J, with 18 bases between. Germline loops: CDR1 SQVTM, CDR2 ANQGSEA.

The chain links TRBV27 to TRBJ2-3, with 13 bases aligning to TRBD2. The CDR3 covers 18 residues. Germline values: CDR1 MNHEY, CDR2 SMNVEV (reference sequence). Unmatched junction bases numbered 15, after V lost 6 bases and J lost 6 bases. The CDR3 loop reads CASSQLAGGPFGSDTQYF. In nucleotides, the CDR3 is TGTGCCAGCAGCCAACTAGCGGGGGGGCCGTTTGGGTCTGATACGCAGTATTTT.

The V gene is TRBV5-1, the J gene TRBJ1-5; TRBD1 matches 8 bases. The CDR3 covers 18 residues. Germline V gene lookup returns CDR1 SGHRS and CDR2 YFSETQ. After removal of 4 bases from V and 1 base from J, the junction contained 13 bases not matched to a gene. Written as DNA, the CDR3 is TGCGCCAGCAGCCCGACAGGGGATAATGGTGTGAGCAATCAGCCCCAGCATTTT. It is translated as CASSPTGDNGVSNQPQHF.

The rearrangement joins TRBV30 to TRBJ2-1, with 8 positions matching TRBD2. J was trimmed by 1 base and V by 0 bases; bases with no gene match: 8. Germline V CDR1 and CDR2: GTSNPN, SVGIG (reference sequence). The CDR3 is 17 amino acids. Here the CDR3 DNA reads TGTGCCTGGAGTGTGGTCCGGACTAGCCGATCCTACAATGAGCAGTTCTTC. It translates to CAWSVVRTSRSYNEQFF. The complete variable domain, with remaining parts taken from reference TRBV30 and TRBJ2-1, reads SQTIHQWPATLVQPVGSPLSLECTVEGTSNPNLYWYRQAAGRGLQLLFYSVGIGQISSEVPQNLSASRPQDRQFILSSKKLLLSDSGFYLCAWSVVRTSRSYNEQFFGPGTRLTVL.

The CDR3, as DNA: TGTGCCAGCAGCGTTGGCAGGGTCGTCCACAATGAGCAGTTCTTC. Protein: CASSVGRVVHNEQFF. This sequence joins TRBV9 and TRBJ2-1; D is possibly TRBD1 (5 bases). The germline V gene encodes CDR1 SGDLS and CDR2 YYNGEE. The CDR3 is 15 amino acids. The ends were cut back, 2 bases at V and 5 bases at J, with 14 bases in the middle.

V and J are TRBV28 and TRBJ2-7; TRBD1 matches 7 bases. Trimming took 2 bases from V and 3 from J; bases not matched to a gene: 4. CDR3 length: 14 residues. Germline CDR1 MDHEN, CDR2 SYDVKM. CDR3 residues: CASSLGDSLYEQYF. The DNA of the CDR3 is TGTGCCAGCAGTTTAGGGGACAGTCTCTACGAGCAGTACTTC.

The V gene is TRBV20-1, the J gene TRBJ1-2; D remains unclear. Per germline, CDR1 DFQATT and CDR2 SNEGSKA (reference sequence). The germline V and J ends were trimmed by 6 bases and 8 bases, with 13 bases remaining between them. This CDR3 has 11 residues. The CDR3 DNA sequence: TGCAGTGCCCTGCGGGGTGACGGCTACACCTTC. The encoded protein is CSALRGDGYTF.

The J gene is TRBJ2-1, the V gene TRBV15, with TRBD2 identical over 10 bases. Germline-derived CDR1 and CDR2 are LNHNV and YYDKDF (reference sequence). The CDR3 covers 17 residues. Losses at the gene ends were 0 bases for V and 7 bases for J; bases not matched to a gene: 9. CDR3 DNA: TGTGCCACCAGCAGAGATCCCTCTAGCGGGAGACGGAATGAGCAGTTCTTC. As protein: CATSRDPSSGRRNEQFF.

This clone was recorded once. The chain is built from TRBV11-2 and TRBJ1-5; 7 bases line up with TRBD1. Germline-derived CDR1 and CDR2 are SGHAT and FQNNGV. V shed 4 bases and J 15 bases; nucleotides not matched to a gene: 12. CDR3 size: 13 residues. CDR3 sequence reads: CASSSAEGQPPHF. CDR3 nucleotides: TGTGCCAGCAGCTCAGCAGAGGGACAGCCACCGCATTTT. Full variable domain (missing parts from reference TRBV11-2 and TRBJ1-5): EAGVAQSPRYKIIEKRQSVAFWCNPISGHATLYWYQQILGQGPKLLIQFQNNGVVDDSQLPKDRFSAERLKGVDSTLKIQPAKLEDSAVYLCASSSAEGQPPHFGDGTRLSIL.

This clone was counted a single time. The rearrangement uses TRBV7-9 and TRBJ1-1; the D gene is possibly TRBD1 (6 bases). Looked up from germline, CDR1 is SEHNR and CDR2 is FQNEAQ (reference sequence). The CDR3 spans 13 residues. Trimming removed 11 bases at V and 5 bases at J, with 18 bases between. The CDR3 loop reads CAHREGVGTEAFF. CDR3 DNA sequence: TGTGCCCACCGGGAGGGGGTGGGTACTGAAGCTTTCTTT.

The V and J genes are TRBV20-1 and TRBJ1-2; D uncertain. The CDR3 runs 8 residues. The germline V gene has CDR1 DFQATT and CDR2 SNEGSKA (reference sequence). V lost 5 bases to trimming and J lost 8 bases, with 3 bases between them. The CDR3 bases are TGCAGTGCTGGCGGCTACACCTTC. This codes for CSAGGYTF.

CDR3 DNA sequence: TGTGCCAGCAGCCAAGTCCGTCCCGGACTAGCGGGCACAGATACGCAGTATTTT. It translates to CASSQVRPGLAGTDTQYF. The rearrangement links TRBV14 to TRBJ2-3; 10 positions match TRBD2. Germline V CDR1 and CDR2: SGHDN, FVKESK. The CDR3 totals 18 residues. Losses at the gene ends were 1 base for V and 1 base for J; bases not matched to a gene: 8. The entire variable domain, with the rest obtained from reference TRBV14 and TRBJ2-3, is as follows: EAGVTQFPSHSVIEKGQTVTLRCDPISGHDNLYWYRRVMGKEIKFLLHFVKESKQDESGMPNNRFLAERTGGTYSTLKVQPAELEDSGVYFCASSQVRPGLAGTDTQYFGPGTRLTVL.

The chain recombines TRBV18 with TRBJ1-1; D unresolved. Trimming took off 4 bases at V and 0 bases at J, with 15 bases between the two ends. The CDR3 is made up of 16 amino acids. The germline gives CDR1 KGHSH, CDR2 LQKENI. CDR3: CASSRLERHLNTEAFF. CDR3 DNA: TGTGCCAGCTCACGCTTGGAACGACACTTGAACACTGAAGCTTTCTTT.

The genes are TRBV6-1 and TRBJ1-2; TRBD1 matches 9 bases. The CDR3 sequence is 17 residues long. Trimming removed 4 bases from V and 3 bases from J; junction bases left unmatched: 12. CDR1 and CDR2 from the germline V gene are MNHNS and SASEGT. CDR3 amino acids: CASSATGGAYFDYGYTF. In DNA, the CDR3 is TGTGCCAGCAGTGCCACAGGGGGCGCTTATTTCGACTATGGCTACACCTTC.

The rearrangement uses TRBV11-2 and TRBJ1-2, with a tentative D call TRBD1 (6 bases). The V gene lost 6 bases and the J gene lost 8 bases, with 16 bases spanning the gap. Germline values: CDR1 SGHAT, CDR2 FQNNGV. The CDR3 has 13 residues. The CDR3 nucleotides read TGTGCCAGCAGTCTACAGGGATCTGGCGGCTACACCTTC. This gives the protein CASSLQGSGGYTF.

The chain recombines TRBV5-1 with TRBJ1-2; 10 bases match TRBD1. Germline V gene sequence: CDR1 SGHRS, CDR2 YFSETQ. The CDR3 sequence is 17 residues long. J gave up 8 bases and V 4 bases, and 17 bases lay outside the gene matches. The CDR3 nucleotides read TGCGCCAGCAGCACCCTTGCGGCTAAGGACAGGGGGGACGGCTACACCTTC. Amino acid sequence: CASSTLAAKDRGDGYTF.

This clone was seen just once. The chain joins TRBV6-1 to TRBJ1-5; TRBD1 matches 7 bases. Trimming removed 7 bases from V and 3 bases from J; junction bases left unmatched: 9. Germline V gene sequence: CDR1 MNHNS, CDR2 SASEGT. CDR3 length equals 15 residues. The CDR3 nucleotides read TGTGCCAGCAATGATGGGACAGACCACAATCAGCCCCAGCATTTT. The encoded protein is CASNDGTDHNQPQHF.

The table lists this clone with a count of one. The chain couples TRBV4-2 to TRBJ1-5; no definite D call. The CDR3 is 15 amino acids. The V gene lost 4 bases and the J gene lost 0 bases, with 10 bases spanning the gap. Germline V gives CDR1 LGHNA, CDR2 YNFKEQ. This chain's CDR3 is CASSLTDNSNQPQHF. In DNA form, the CDR3 reads TGTGCCAGCAGCCTTACTGACAATAGCAATCAGCCCCAGCATTTT.

This rearrangement joins TRBV7-8 to TRBJ2-3, with 8 nucleotides matching TRBD2. Germline CDR1 and CDR2: SGHVS and FQNEAQ. The CDR3 loop spans 18 amino acids. After removal of 8 bases from V and 6 bases from J, the junction contained 22 bases not matched to a gene. The CDR3 region is CASEITNYWSGRVDTQYF. In DNA, the CDR3 is TGTGCCAGCGAGATTACGAACTATTGGAGCGGGAGAGTGGATACGCAGTATTTT. Full variable domain (missing parts from reference TRBV7-8 and TRBJ2-3): GAGVSQSPRYKVAKRGQDVALRCDPISGHVSLFWYQQALGQGPEFLTYFQNEAQLDKSGLPSDRFFAERPEGSVSTLKIQRTQQEDSAVYLCASEITNYWSGRVDTQYFGPGTRLTVL.